The clone carrying this T cell receptor (beta chain) was observed once. The antigen is unknown. Germline V gene data show CDR1 as MNHEY and CDR2 as SMNVEV (reference sequence). Trimming took 8 bases from V and 5 from J, leaving 16 bases between them. The CDR3 is 13 amino acids. The primer mix had 60 Vbeta and 13 Jbeta primers. The repertoire was sequenced with immunoSEQ multiplex PCR; TCRdb's copy has only in-frame clones and lacks some. The sample includes approximately 88,000 clones, under 80% of them seen just once. This sample is part of a study of cytomegalovirus exposure and HLA in healthy donors. Study-level findings and limits: On later analysis, the bulk of CMV-associated TCR beta chains appeared to be HLA-restricted. The study listed around 150 cytomegalovirus-associated TCR beta chains.

This TCR came from a young man in good health and CMV-seropositive. The sequenced sample consisted of PBMCs. J is TRBJ2-7 and V is TRBV27; D may be TRBD2 (5 bases). The CDR3 is CASQAVGDNEQYF. The CDR3 bases are TGTGCCAGCCAAGCGGTCGGAGATAACGAGCAGTACTTC.